Below are 13 T cell receptor beta chains sequenced from a single sample in a study of cytomegalovirus exposure and HLA in healthy donors (dated 2017 in TCRdb). The library was obtained by the immunoSEQ multiplex PCR assay. For the multiplex PCR, a mixture combining 60 forward primers for TCR Vbeta segments and 13 reverse primers for TCR Jbeta segments was used. TCRdb obtained this table from immuneACCESS and retained in-frame rearrangements with V and J assigned. These tables miss some clones; where compared with another copy, unresolved V genes account for less than half of the shortfall, and the remainder is unexplained. In this sample the table shows about 170,000 clones, 85% of which occur a single time. The ten largest clones capture about 2.5% of the sample. The sample consisted of PBMCs. The receptors here all came from a man aged 25-40 years in good health and CMV-seropositive.

The rearrangement joins TRBV7-8 to TRBJ1-1; D possibly corresponds to TRBD1 (6 bases). Germline V lookup: CDR1 SGHVS, CDR2 FQNEAQ. CDR3 size: 17 residues. The ends were cut back, 2 bases at V and 3 bases at J, with 19 bases in the middle. The CDR3 protein is CASSLWRGQGLDTEAFF. The DNA for the CDR3 is TGTGCCAGCAGCTTATGGCGGGGGCAAGGGTTGGACACTGAAGCTTTCTTT. Combining the CDR3 with reference TRBV7-8 and TRBJ1-1 gives the whole variable domain GAGVSQSPRYKVAKRGQDVALRCDPISGHVSLFWYQQALGQGPEFLTYFQNEAQLDKSGLPSDRFFAERPEGSVSTLKIQRTQQEDSAVYLCASSLWRGQGLDTEAFFGQGTRLTVV.

Notes on this clone: Different DNA sequences within this sample yield the same CDR3. V and J are TRBV25-1 and TRBJ1-2; 9 bases map to TRBD1. V lost 4 bases, J lost 7 bases, and 7 bases stayed unmatched. Germline V gives CDR1 MGHDK, CDR2 SYGVNS. This CDR3 region has 14 residues. The CDR3 coding sequence is TGTGCCAGCAGTGTGGACAGGGGAGTAAGTGGCTACACCTTC. Amino acids: CASSVDRGVSGYTF.

The CDR3 protein is CASSQVGVGGLAGVWYNEQFF. Written as DNA, the CDR3 is TGTGCCAGCAGCCAAGTTGGTGTAGGGGGACTAGCGGGAGTCTGGTACAATGAGCAGTTCTTC. J is TRBJ2-1 and V is TRBV14; TRBD2 agrees at 14 bases. This CDR3 is built from 21 residues. The germline V gene has CDR1 SGHDN and CDR2 FVKESK. V lost 1 base to trimming and J lost 4 bases; unmatched junction nucleotides: 15.

This clone was seen once. V and J are TRBV10-1 and TRBJ2-5; 9 bases agree with TRBD1. The junction had 4 bases not matched to a gene; V was cut back by 0 bases and J by 2 bases. Per the germline V gene, CDR1 is WNHNN and CDR2 is SYGVQD (reference sequence). The CDR3 is 16 amino acids. CDR3 sequence reads: CASSESTGGPQETQYF. In DNA, the CDR3 is TGCGCCAGCAGTGAGTCGACAGGGGGTCCTCAAGAGACCCAGTACTTC.

The chain links TRBV27 to TRBJ1-1, with D possibly matching TRBD1 (5 bases). This CDR3 spans 16 amino acids. CDR1 and CDR2 (germline): MNHEY, SMNVEV (reference sequence). The V and J ends lost 2 bases and 4 bases respectively, with 17 bases between them. CDR3 bases: TGTGCCAGCAGTTTAAGTGGTGGGGGGTGGGGCACTGAAGCTTTCTTT. Its translation is CASSLSGGGWGTEAFF.

The rearrangement joins TRBV7-2 to TRBJ1-1, with D possibly being TRBD1 (6 bases). There are 14 residues in the CDR3. Per the germline V gene, CDR1 is SGHTA and CDR2 is FQGNSA. With 2 bases removed from V and 4 bases from J, the gap between germline ends came to 11 bases. The CDR3 sequence: CASSLIRGGTEAFF. CDR3 DNA: TGTGCCAGCAGCTTAATCAGGGGTGGCACTGAAGCTTTCTTT.

The CDR3 bases are TGTGCCAGCAGGGAGGGGATCCTCGTCCAAGAGACCCAGTACTTC. Protein sequence: CASREGILVQETQYF. The V and J genes are TRBV9 and TRBJ2-5; possibly TRBD2 for D (6 bases). The CDR3 extends over 15 amino acids. The germline CDR1 and CDR2 sequences are SGDLS and YYNGEE. The V end lost 5 bases, the J end lost 1 base, and 15 bases lay between the germline ends.

The J gene is TRBJ1-5, the V gene TRBV27; tentatively, D is TRBD1 (5 bases). This CDR3 has 15 residues. Trimming removed 6 bases at V and 2 bases at J, with 14 bases between. Germline V gene sequence: CDR1 MNHEY, CDR2 SMNVEV (reference sequence). The CDR3 region has the DNA TGTGCCAGCAGCCCCGCGTGGGGCCGCAATCAGCCCCAGCATTTT. Its translation is CASSPAWGRNQPQHF.

V is TRBV2 and J is TRBJ2-5; 10 positions agree with TRBD2. With V trimmed by 7 bases and J by 5 bases, 1 base remained unmatched. This CDR3 spans 12 amino acids. The germline V gene has CDR1 SNHLY and CDR2 FYNNEI. The CDR3 region is CASKREGETQYF. The CDR3 DNA sequence: TGTGCCAGCAAGCGGGAGGGTGAGACCCAGTACTTC.

J is TRBJ2-1 and V is TRBV7-9, with a tentative D call TRBD1 (6 bases). V dropped 5 bases and J dropped 12 bases, with 14 bases sitting between them. Germline V lookup: CDR1 SEHNR, CDR2 FQNEAQ (reference sequence). The CDR3 contains 12 residues. The CDR3 is CASSVQGPMQFF. CDR3 DNA: TGTGCCAGCAGCGTCCAGGGGCCCATGCAGTTCTTC.

The rearrangement links TRBV27 to TRBJ2-3; possible D gene TRBD1, 6 bases. From germline, CDR1 is MNHEY and CDR2 SMNVEV (reference sequence). V was trimmed by 6 bases and J by 0 bases, leaving 16 bases between them. This CDR3 spans 16 amino acids. The CDR3 bases are TGTGCCAGCAGAGCCAGACAGGTTTCTAGCACAGATACGCAGTATTTT. Translation gives CASRARQVSSTDTQYF.

V is TRBV11-2 and J is TRBJ1-2; D gene uncertain. Germline-derived CDR1 and CDR2 are SGHAT and FQNNGV. The CDR3 runs 14 residues. V was trimmed by 10 bases and J by 0 bases, leaving 15 bases between them. The CDR3 DNA follows: TGTGCCATTTCGAGGATTCGAGCTAACTATGGCTACACCTTC. Encoded protein: CAISRIRANYGYTF.

This clone was seen a single time. One end of the junction does not line up with germline, which may come from a read error. The chain carries TRBV7-7 and TRBJ2-5; D may be TRBD2 (6 bases). Germline-derived CDR1 and CDR2 are SSHAT and FNYEAQ (reference sequence). The CDR3 spans 14 residues. CDR3 sequence reads: CASSSTGVRETQYF. The CDR3 nucleotides are TGTGCTAGCAGCTCAACGGGAGTTCGGGAGACCCAGTACTTC.